This TCR beta chain is from a study of T cell responses to AZD1222 COVID-19 vaccine. Study-level results: Among those given AZD1222, only five or six were seropositive at baseline. Females outnumbered males among donors, who were mostly white British; clonal diversity was possibly underestimated.

Using immunoSEQ multiplex PCR, the repertoire was profiled, and TCRdb retains in-frame clones only, with some absent. The repertoire holds about 150,000 clones, with about 87% as singletons. Germline CDR1 MDHEN, CDR2 SYDVKM. V lost 4 bases, J lost 3 bases, and 16 bases lay in between. The CDR3 has 15 amino acids. Concerning this clone itself: Its antigen is as yet unknown.

The source of this sequence is an adult in good health. The material was peripheral blood, obtained on day 0 of AZD1222 vaccination. The V gene is TRBV28, the J gene TRBJ2-7; perhaps TRBD1 as D (5 bases). This CDR3 is CASSSIGVPGYEQYF. The CDR3 nucleotides are TGTGCCAGCAGTTCGATAGGGGTTCCTGGCTACGAGCAGTACTTC.